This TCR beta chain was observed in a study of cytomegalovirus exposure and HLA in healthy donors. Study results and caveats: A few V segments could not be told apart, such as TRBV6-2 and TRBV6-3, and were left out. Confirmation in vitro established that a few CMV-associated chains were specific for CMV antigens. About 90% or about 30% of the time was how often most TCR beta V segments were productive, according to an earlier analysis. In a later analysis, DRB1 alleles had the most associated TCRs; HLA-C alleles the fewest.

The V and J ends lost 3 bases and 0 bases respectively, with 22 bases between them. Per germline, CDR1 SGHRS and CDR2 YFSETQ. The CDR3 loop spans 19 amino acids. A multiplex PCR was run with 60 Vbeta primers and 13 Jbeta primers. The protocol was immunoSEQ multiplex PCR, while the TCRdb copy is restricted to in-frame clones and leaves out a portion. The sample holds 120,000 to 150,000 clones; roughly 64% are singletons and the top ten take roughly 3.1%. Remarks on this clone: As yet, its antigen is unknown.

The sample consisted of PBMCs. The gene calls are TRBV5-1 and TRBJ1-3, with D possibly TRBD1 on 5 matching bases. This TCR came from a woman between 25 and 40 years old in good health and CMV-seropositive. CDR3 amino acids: CASSWGGNWDLYSGNTIYF. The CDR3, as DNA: TGCGCCAGCAGCTGGGGGGGTAACTGGGACCTTTACTCTGGAAACACCATATATTTT.